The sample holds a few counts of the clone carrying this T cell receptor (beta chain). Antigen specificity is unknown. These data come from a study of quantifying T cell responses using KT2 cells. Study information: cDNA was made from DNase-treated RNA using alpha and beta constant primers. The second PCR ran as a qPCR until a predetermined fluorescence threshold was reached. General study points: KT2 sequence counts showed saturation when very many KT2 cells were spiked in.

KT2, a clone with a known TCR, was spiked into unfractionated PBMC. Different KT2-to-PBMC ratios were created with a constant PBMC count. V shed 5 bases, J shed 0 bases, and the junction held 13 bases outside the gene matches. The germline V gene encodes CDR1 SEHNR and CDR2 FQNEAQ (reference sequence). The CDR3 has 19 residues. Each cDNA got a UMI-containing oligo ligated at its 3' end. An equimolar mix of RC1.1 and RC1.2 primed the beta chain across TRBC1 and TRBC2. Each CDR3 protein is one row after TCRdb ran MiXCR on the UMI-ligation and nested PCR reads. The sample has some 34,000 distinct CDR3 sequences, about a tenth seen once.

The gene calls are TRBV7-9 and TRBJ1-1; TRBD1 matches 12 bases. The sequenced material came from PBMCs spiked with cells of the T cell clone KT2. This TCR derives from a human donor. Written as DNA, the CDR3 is TGTGCCAGCAGCATTCCTACCGGGACAGGGGGCTTATTGAACACTGAAGCTTTCTTT. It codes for CASSIPTGTGGLLNTEAFF.